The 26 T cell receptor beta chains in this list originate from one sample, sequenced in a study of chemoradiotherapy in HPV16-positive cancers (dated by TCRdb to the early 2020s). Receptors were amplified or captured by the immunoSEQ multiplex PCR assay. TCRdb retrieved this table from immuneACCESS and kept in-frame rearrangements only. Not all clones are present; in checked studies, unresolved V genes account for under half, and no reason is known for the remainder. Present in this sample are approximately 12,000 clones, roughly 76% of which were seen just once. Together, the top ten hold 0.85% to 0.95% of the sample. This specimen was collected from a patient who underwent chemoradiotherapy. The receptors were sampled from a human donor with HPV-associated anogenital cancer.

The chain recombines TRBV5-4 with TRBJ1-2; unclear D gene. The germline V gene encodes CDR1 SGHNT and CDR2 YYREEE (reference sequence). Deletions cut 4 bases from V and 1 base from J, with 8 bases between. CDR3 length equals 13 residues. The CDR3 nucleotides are TGTGCCAGCAGCACCACAGTTAACTATGGCTACACCTTC. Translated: CASSTTVNYGYTF. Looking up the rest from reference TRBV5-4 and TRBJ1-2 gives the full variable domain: ETGVTQSPTHLIKTRGQQVTLRCSSQSGHNTVSWYQQALGQGPQFIFQYYREEENGRGNFPPRFSGLQFPNYSSELNVNALELDDSALYLCASSTTVNYGYTFGSGTRLTVV.

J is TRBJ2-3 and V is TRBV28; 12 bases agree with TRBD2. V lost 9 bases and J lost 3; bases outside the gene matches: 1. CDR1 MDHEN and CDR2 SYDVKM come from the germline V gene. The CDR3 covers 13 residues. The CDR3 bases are TGTGCCAGTGGACTAGCGGGAACAGATACGCAGTATTTT. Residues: CASGLAGTDTQYF.

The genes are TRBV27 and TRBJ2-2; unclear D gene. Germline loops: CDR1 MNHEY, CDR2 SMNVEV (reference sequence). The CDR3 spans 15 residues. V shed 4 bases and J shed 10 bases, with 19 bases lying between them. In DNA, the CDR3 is TGTGCCAGCAGTTCGGACCTACCCTCTCGGGCGGAGCTGTTTTTT. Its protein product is CASSSDLPSRAELFF.

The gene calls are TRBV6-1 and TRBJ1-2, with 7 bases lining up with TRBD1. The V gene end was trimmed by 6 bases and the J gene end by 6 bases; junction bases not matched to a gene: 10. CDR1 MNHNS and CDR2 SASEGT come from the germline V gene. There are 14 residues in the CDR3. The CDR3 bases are TGTGCCAGCAGCCCCACCCACAGGGGTGATGGCTACACCTTC. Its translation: CASSPTHRGDGYTF.

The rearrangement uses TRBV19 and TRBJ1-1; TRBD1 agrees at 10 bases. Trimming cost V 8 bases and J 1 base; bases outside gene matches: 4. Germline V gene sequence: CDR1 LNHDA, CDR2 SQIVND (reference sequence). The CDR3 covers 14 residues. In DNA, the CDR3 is TGTGCCAGTCCTGGGACAGGGGCGAACACTGAAGCTTTCTTT. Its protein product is CASPGTGANTEAFF.

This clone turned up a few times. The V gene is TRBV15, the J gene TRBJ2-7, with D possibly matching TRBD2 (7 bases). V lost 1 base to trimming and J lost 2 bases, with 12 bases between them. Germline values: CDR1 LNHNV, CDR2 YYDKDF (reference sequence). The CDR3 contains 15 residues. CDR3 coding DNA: TGTGCCACCAGCAGAGGTGCGGGGGCCACCTACGAGCAGTACTTC. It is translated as CATSRGAGATYEQYF. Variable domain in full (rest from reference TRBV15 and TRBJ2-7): DAMVIQNPRYQVTQFGKPVTLSCSQTLNHNVMYWYQQKSSQAPKLLFHYYDKDFNNEADTPDNFQSRRPNTSFCFLDIRSPGLGDTAMYLCATSRGAGATYEQYFGPGTRLTVT.

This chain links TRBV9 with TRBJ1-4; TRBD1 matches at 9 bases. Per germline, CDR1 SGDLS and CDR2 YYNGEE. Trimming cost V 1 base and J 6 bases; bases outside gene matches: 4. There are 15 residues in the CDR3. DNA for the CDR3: TGTGCCAGCAGCGTACGGACAGGGGAGGATGAAAAACTGTTTTTT. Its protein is CASSVRTGEDEKLFF.

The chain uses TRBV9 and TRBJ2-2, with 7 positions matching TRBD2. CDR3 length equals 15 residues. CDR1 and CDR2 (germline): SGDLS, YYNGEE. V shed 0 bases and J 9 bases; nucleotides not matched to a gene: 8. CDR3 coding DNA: TGTGCCAGCAGCGTAGAGGGACTAACGAGGAGGGAGCTGTTTTTT. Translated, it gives CASSVEGLTRRELFF.

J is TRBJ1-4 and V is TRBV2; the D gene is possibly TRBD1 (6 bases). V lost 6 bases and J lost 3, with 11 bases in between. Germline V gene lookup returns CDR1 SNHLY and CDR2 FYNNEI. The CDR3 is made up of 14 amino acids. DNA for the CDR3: TGTGCCAGCAGCCAGGGGAGTCCTAATGAAAAACTGTTTTTT. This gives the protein CASSQGSPNEKLFF.

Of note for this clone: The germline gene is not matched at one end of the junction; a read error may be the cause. CDR3 loop: CASSCEGGRRVREQYF. In DNA, the CDR3 is TGTGCTAGCAGTTGCGAGGGAGGGCGACGAGTACGCGAGCAGTACTTC. The V gene is TRBV7-7, the J gene TRBJ2-7, with 7 nucleotides matching TRBD2. The germline CDR1 and CDR2 sequences are SSHAT and FNYEAQ (reference sequence). This CDR3 is built from 16 residues.

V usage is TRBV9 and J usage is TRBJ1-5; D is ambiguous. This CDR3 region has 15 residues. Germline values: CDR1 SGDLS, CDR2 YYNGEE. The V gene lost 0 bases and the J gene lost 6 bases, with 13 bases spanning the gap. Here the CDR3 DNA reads TGTGCCAGCAGCGTAGATATAGATCCGGGTCAGCCCCAGCATTTT. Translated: CASSVDIDPGQPQHF.

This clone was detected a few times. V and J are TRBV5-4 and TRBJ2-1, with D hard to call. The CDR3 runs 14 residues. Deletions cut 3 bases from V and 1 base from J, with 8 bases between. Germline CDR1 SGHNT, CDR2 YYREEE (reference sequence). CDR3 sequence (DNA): TGTGCCAGCAGCTGGGGTGGTTCCTACAATGAGCAGTTCTTC. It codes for CASSWGGSYNEQFF.

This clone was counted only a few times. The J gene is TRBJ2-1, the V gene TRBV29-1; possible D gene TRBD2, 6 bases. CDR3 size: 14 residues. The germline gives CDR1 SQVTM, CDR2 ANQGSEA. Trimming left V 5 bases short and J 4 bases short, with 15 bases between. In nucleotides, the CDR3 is TGCAGCGTTACCGGGACCGGGAGATACAATGAGCAGTTCTTC. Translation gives CSVTGTGRYNEQFF.

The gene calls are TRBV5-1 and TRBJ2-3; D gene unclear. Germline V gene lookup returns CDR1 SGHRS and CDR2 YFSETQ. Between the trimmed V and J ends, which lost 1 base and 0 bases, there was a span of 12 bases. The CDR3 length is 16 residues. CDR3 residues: CASSLFADPSTDTQYF. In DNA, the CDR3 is TGCGCCAGCAGCTTGTTTGCGGATCCTAGCACAGATACGCAGTATTTT.

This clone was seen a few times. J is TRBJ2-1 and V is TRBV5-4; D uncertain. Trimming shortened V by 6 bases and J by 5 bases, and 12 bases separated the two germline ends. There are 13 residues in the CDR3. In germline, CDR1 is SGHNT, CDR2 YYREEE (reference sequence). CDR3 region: CASTDWAHNEQFF. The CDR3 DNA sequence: TGTGCCAGCACCGACTGGGCCCACAATGAGCAGTTCTTC. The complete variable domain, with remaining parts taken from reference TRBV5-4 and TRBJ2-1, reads ETGVTQSPTHLIKTRGQQVTLRCSSQSGHNTVSWYQQALGQGPQFIFQYYREEENGRGNFPPRFSGLQFPNYSSELNVNALELDDSALYLCASTDWAHNEQFFGPGTRLTVL.

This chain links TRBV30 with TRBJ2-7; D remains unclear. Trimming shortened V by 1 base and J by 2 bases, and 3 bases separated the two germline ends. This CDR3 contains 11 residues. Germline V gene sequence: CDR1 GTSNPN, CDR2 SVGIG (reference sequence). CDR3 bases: TGTGCCTGGAGTGGCACCTACGAGCAGTACTTC. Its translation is CAWSGTYEQYF.

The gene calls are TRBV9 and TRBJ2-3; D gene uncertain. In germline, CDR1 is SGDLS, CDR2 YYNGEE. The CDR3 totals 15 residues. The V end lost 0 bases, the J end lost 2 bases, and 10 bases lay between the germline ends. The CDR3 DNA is TGTGCCAGCAGCGTAGCTACCGGTTTCACAGATACGCAGTATTTT. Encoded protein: CASSVATGFTDTQYF.

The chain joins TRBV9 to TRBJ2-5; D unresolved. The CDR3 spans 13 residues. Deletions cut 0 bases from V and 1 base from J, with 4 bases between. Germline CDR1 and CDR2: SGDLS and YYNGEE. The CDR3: CASSVGGQETQYF. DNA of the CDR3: TGTGCCAGCAGCGTAGGGGGCCAAGAGACCCAGTACTTC.

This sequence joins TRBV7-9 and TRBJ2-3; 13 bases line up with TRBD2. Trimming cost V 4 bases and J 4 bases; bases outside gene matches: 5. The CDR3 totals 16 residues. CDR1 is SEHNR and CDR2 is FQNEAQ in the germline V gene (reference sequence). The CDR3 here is CASSSWTSGRSDTQYF. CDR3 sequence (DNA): TGTGCCAGCAGCTCCTGGACTAGCGGGAGATCAGATACGCAGTATTTT.

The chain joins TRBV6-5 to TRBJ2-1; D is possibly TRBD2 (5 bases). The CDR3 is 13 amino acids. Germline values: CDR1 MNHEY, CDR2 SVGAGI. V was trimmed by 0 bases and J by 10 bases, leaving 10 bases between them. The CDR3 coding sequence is TGTGCCAGCAGTTACTCGCGGGCGGAGGAGCAGTTCTTC. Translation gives CASSYSRAEEQFF.

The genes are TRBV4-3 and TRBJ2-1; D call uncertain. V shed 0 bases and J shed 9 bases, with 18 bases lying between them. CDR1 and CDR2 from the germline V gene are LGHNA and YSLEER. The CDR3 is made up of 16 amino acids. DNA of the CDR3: TGCGCCAGCAGCCAAGAGAGGTCCGATGGGTGGGGTGAGCAGTTCTTC. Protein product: CASSQERSDGWGEQFF.

The CDR3 DNA follows: TGTGCCAGCAGTGGACCCGGGGAGCTGTTTTTT. Amino acids: CASSGPGELFF. The chain joins TRBV2 to TRBJ2-2; D uncertain. Trimming took off 4 bases at V and 6 bases at J, with 3 bases between the two ends. The germline CDR1 and CDR2 sequences are SNHLY and FYNNEI. The CDR3 is 11 residues long.

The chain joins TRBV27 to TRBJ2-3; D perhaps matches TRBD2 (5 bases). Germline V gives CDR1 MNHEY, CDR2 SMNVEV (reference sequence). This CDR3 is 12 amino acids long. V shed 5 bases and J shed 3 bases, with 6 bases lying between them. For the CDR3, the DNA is TGTGCCAGCAGTAGGAGGACAGATACGCAGTATTTT. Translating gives CASSRRTDTQYF.

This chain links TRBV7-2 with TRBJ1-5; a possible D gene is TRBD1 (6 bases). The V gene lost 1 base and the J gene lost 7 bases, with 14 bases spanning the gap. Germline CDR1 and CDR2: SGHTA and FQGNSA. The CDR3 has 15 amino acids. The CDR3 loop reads CASSLGGGAGQPQHF. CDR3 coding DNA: TGTGCCAGCAGCTTAGGTGGGGGGGCTGGACAGCCCCAGCATTTT.

CDR3 bases: TGTGCCAGTAGTATATATTCCCCGGGACTAGCGGGGGATGAGCAGTTCTTC. It specifies CASSIYSPGLAGDEQFF. The genes are TRBV19 and TRBJ2-1; 14 positions match TRBD2. The V and J ends lost 2 bases and 8 bases, in that order; junction bases with no gene match: 8. Per the germline V gene, CDR1 is LNHDA and CDR2 is SQIVND (reference sequence). This CDR3 region has 17 residues. Full variable domain (rest looked up from reference TRBV19 and TRBJ2-1): DGGITQSPKYLFRKEGQNVTLSCEQNLNHDAMYWYRQDPGQGLRLIYYSQIVNDFQKGDIAEGYSVSREKKESFPLTVTSAQKNPTAFYLCASSIYSPGLAGDEQFFGPGTRLTVL.

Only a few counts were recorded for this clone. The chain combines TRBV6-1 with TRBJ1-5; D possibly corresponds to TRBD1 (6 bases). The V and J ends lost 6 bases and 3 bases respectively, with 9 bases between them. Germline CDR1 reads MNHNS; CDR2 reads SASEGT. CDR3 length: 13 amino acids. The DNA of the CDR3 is TGTGCCAGCAGGACAGGAGACAATCAGCCCCAGCATTTT. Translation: CASRTGDNQPQHF.